This T cell receptor (beta chain) was captured by sequencing in a study of Ad26.COV2.S vaccination and SARS-CoV-2 variants. Across the study: Doses of Ad26.COV2.S were injected into muscle once or twice, 56 days apart.

Whole-study findings and limits: Placebo recipients showed lower spike-specific TCR breadth than vaccinees.

Treatment here: around 19 received Ad26.COV2.S at low or high dose, single or two shots; several received placebo; per-sample allocation not given. All samples were drawn on day 63, counting from the first vaccine or placebo injection. Trimming at V came to 6 bases and at J to 1 base, leaving 7 bases not matched to a gene. CDR3 length: 16 amino acids. CDR1 LGHDT and CDR2 YNNKEL come from the germline V gene (reference sequence). On this clone: Its specificity is not known.

This table comes from immunoSEQ multiplex PCR, and its TCRdb copy is limited to in-frame clones, with some not included. The sample contains approximately 410,000 clones, 85% to 90% of which appear only once. The sample consisted of peripheral blood, taken in a trial of Ad26.COV2.S vaccine versus placebo. The rearrangement uses TRBV3-1 (or the pseudogene TRBV3-2) and TRBJ2-1; TRBD2 aligns across 9 bases. The TCR was taken from a person between 18 and 65 years old who received the Ad26.COV2.S COVID-19 vaccine or a placebo. The CDR3 loop reads CASSRDSGGSYNEQFF. The CDR3 coding sequence is TGTGCCAGCAGTCGAGATAGCGGGGGTTCCTACAATGAGCAGTTCTTC.